The rows below give T cell receptor beta chains drawn from one sample of a study of response to subunit inactivated influenza vaccine. Via MiXCR, TCRdb re-called the RT-PCR reads, giving one row per CDR3 protein. Of 600,000 to 850,000 distinct CDR3 sequences listed, 11% to 15% are singletons. The sequencing here drew on PBMCs from blood, taken 14 to 15 days before vaccination. The receptors stem from a man aged 45-60 years who received an inactivated influenza vaccine. Both conserved end residues are part of each CDR3. Each record gives: clone size, J gene, V gene, D gene, CDR3 protein, CDR3 DNA. A D gene is named only where the DNA matches it firmly. Only some rows state a clone size, as once, few, many or a class for expanded clones.

>.|TRBJ2-7|TRBV20-1|TRBD1
CSAQRGRYEQYF
TGCAGTGCGCAAAGGGGGCGCTACGAGCAGTACTTC
>few|TRBJ2-1|TRBV4-2|TRBD2
CASSQGTSGLDSYNEQFF
TGTGCCAGCAGCCAGGGGACTAGCGGGCTAGATTCCTACAATGAGCAGTTCTTC
>many|TRBJ2-4|TRBV4-1|.
CASSQGELLGVAKNIQYF
TGCGCCAGCAGCCAAGGGGAATTGTTGGGTGTGGCCAAAAACATTCAGTACTTC
>.|TRBJ2-3|TRBV20-1|TRBD2
CSSHSGSATDTQYF
TGCAGTTCCCATAGCGGGAGCGCCACAGATACGCAGTATTTT
>.|TRBJ2-7|TRBV10-3|.
CAISESIGRRTPYEQYF
TGTGCCATCAGTGAGTCGATTGGCAGGCGTACGCCCTACGAGCAGTACTTC
>few|TRBJ2-1|TRBV20-1|TRBD2
CSAHRTSRDEQFF
TGCAGTGCCCATCGGACTAGCCGCGATGAGCAGTTCTTC
>few|TRBJ2-3|TRBV10-3|TRBD2
CAISFSGGTDTQYF
TGTGCCATCAGTTTTAGCGGGGGCACAGATACGCAGTATTTT
>few|TRBJ1-1|TRBV10-3|.
CASGTNGLMNTEAFF
TGTGCCAGCGGGACAAACGGATTAATGAACACTGAAGCTTTCTTT
>.|TRBJ1-5|TRBV28|.
CASSIAGTEHQPQHF
TGTGCCAGCAGTATTGCCGGGACGGAGCATCAGCCCCAGCATTTT
>.|TRBJ2-5|TRBV5-1|TRBD2
CASSPSGEETQYF
TGCGCCAGCAGTCCTAGCGGGGAGGAGACCCAGTACTTC